This T cell receptor beta chain was found in a study of response to subunit inactivated influenza vaccine. Study results and limitations: New T cells are recruited in small numbers by each seasonal influenza vaccination, according to the authors' suggestion.

TCRdb reprocessed the RT-PCR reads with MiXCR, giving one entry per CDR3 protein. The sample has more than 450,000 distinct CDR3 sequences, 6% to 9% seen once. In the case of this clonotype: Antigen: not known.

The sequences come from PBMCs from blood, collected roughly 24 months after vaccination. This sequence was found in a man between 50 and 69 years old who received an inactivated influenza vaccine.

The CDR3 DNA reads TGTGCCACCGGCATAGGGACTAGCGCGCCGGAGCAGTTCTTC. As protein: CATGIGTSAPEQFF. The V call is TRBV24-1, the J call TRBJ2-1, with 10 bases identical to TRBD2. The germline V gene has CDR1 KGHDR and CDR2 SFDVKD. CDR3 length: 14 residues. J gave up 10 bases and V 9 bases, and 11 bases lay outside the gene matches.